The clone carrying this T cell receptor (beta chain) was counted only a few times. This record belongs to a study of CD4 and CD8 cells across lung adenocarcinoma regions. Localized lung adenocarcinoma, a non-small cell lung cancer, affected the donors. TCRdb ran MiXCR on the PCR reads and lists one entry per CDR3 protein. The profile covers approximately 11,000 distinct CDR3 sequences, with 53% appearing a single time and about a third taken by the ten largest. This CDR3 has 12 residues. V dropped 6 bases and J dropped 0 bases, with 4 bases sitting between them. Germline V CDR1 and CDR2: MNHNS, SASEGT.

The sequenced material came from CD8+ T cells from the center of a lung tumor. This TCR was sampled from a female donor with lung adenocarcinoma. The CD4 and CD8 labels of this study may be unreliable. The V and J genes are TRBV6-1 and TRBJ2-3, with D unclear. Here the CDR3 reads CASRSSTDTQYF. The CDR3 DNA sequence: TGTGCCAGCAGGTCTAGCACAGATACGCAGTATTTT.